Following are 16 T cell receptor beta chains from one sample sequenced in a study of lymphopenia after photon versus proton radiotherapy. Profiling relied on immunoSEQ multiplex PCR, and the TCRdb table lists in-frame clones only, not all of them. The sample carries around 160,000 clones, more than 85% recorded once. The sample here was peripheral blood, taken from a patient treated with photon-based radiotherapy. All receptors derive from a man over 45 with gastric cancer.

The chain links TRBV30 to TRBJ1-1, with TRBD1 as a possible D gene (5 bases). V lost 7 bases, J lost 1 base, and 13 bases lay in between. In germline, CDR1 is GTSNPN, CDR2 SVGIG (reference sequence). The CDR3 loop spans 13 amino acids. The CDR3, as DNA: TGTGCCTCCTGGGGGGGAGAGAACACTGAAGCTTTCTTT. As protein: CASWGGENTEAFF.

This clone was picked up one time. The chain employs TRBV10-3 and TRBJ1-5; no definite D call. Trimming took 0 bases from V and 4 from J, leaving 10 bases between them. The germline V gene has CDR1 ENHRY and CDR2 SYGVKD. The CDR3 runs 15 residues. The CDR3 nucleotides are TGTGCCATCAGTGAGTCGGCCTTGGGAAATCAGCCCCAGCATTTT. Translated, it gives CAISESALGNQPQHF.

This clone appeared a single time. The V call is TRBV5-1, the J call TRBJ2-5; no clear D gene. Germline loops: CDR1 SGHRS, CDR2 YFSETQ. CDR3 length equals 14 residues. V was cut by 0 bases and J by 0 bases, with 6 bases left in between. CDR3 region: CASSLVGNQETQYF. CDR3 coding DNA: TGCGCCAGCAGCTTGGTGGGGAACCAAGAGACCCAGTACTTC.

The chain employs TRBV28 and TRBJ2-4; D is perhaps TRBD1 or TRBD2 (5 bases each). The CDR3 consists of 16 residues. Germline lookup yields CDR1 MDHEN and CDR2 SYDVKM. The V end was cut by 6 bases, the J end by 3 bases, with 18 bases between. CDR3 coding DNA: TGTGCCAGCAGGGAATCTGGGGGTTTGGGCAAAAACATTCAGTACTTC. Amino acid sequence: CASRESGGLGKNIQYF.

The chain is built from TRBV30 and TRBJ1-1; D is ambiguous. This CDR3 is 17 amino acids long. In germline, CDR1 is GTSNPN, CDR2 SVGIG (reference sequence). Trimming removed 0 bases from V and 4 bases from J, with 21 bases in between. CDR3 nucleotide sequence: TGTGCCTGGAGTGTAAACTTGGCATCCCCCGCCCCCACTGAAGCTTTCTTT. Translation gives CAWSVNLASPAPTEAFF.

The rearrangement joins TRBV6-5 to TRBJ2-1; D unclear. The V end was cut by 5 bases, the J end by 10 bases, with 9 bases between. CDR3 length: 11 amino acids. CDR1 is MNHEY, CDR2 SVGAGI, per germline. In DNA, the CDR3 is TGTGCCAGCAGTGAAGCAAGAGAGCAGTTCTTC. As protein: CASSEAREQFF.

The chain employs TRBV2 and TRBJ2-4; the D is unclear. The V end was cut by 4 bases, the J end by 5 bases, with 3 bases between. The CDR3 contains 11 residues. Germline-derived CDR1 and CDR2 are SNHLY and FYNNEI. The CDR3 is CASSVQNIQYF. In DNA, the CDR3 is TGTGCCAGCAGTGTCCAAAACATTCAGTACTTC.

The chain combines TRBV5-1 with TRBJ2-3, with D perhaps TRBD2 (5 bases). This CDR3 region has 15 residues. V lost 1 base to trimming and J lost 5 bases, with 14 bases between them. The germline V gene has CDR1 SGHRS and CDR2 YFSETQ. CDR3: CASSLTAEQVDTQYF. Here the CDR3 DNA reads TGCGCCAGCAGCTTGACAGCGGAGCAAGTAGATACGCAGTATTTT.

On this clone itself: In the same sample, other DNA sequences code for this CDR3. The gene calls are TRBV7-7 and TRBJ2-2; D is perhaps TRBD1 (5 bases). Trimming took 1 base from V and 1 from J, leaving 7 bases between them. The germline CDR1 and CDR2 sequences are SSHAT and FNYEAQ (reference sequence). This CDR3 region has 15 residues. CDR3 coding DNA: TGTGCCAGCAGCTTAGGGACAAAGAACACCGGGGAGCTGTTTTTT. It translates to CASSLGTKNTGELFF.

The CDR3 sequence: CASRSVEDPGQYF. The DNA of the CDR3 is TGTGCCAGCCGATCGGTGGAGGACCCAGGGCAGTACTTC. The chain employs TRBV18 and TRBJ2-7, with D tentatively TRBD2 (5 bases). CDR1 and CDR2 (germline): KGHSH, LQKENI. V lost 8 bases to trimming and J lost 9 bases, with 20 bases between them. This CDR3 region has 13 residues.

This clone occurred once. V usage is TRBV29-1 and J usage is TRBJ2-3; 7 bases align to TRBD2. Germline-derived CDR1 and CDR2 are SQVTM and ANQGSEA. This CDR3 region has 13 residues. V shed 5 bases and J 4 bases; nucleotides not matched to a gene: 6. Written as DNA, the CDR3 is TGCAGCGTTCCCGGGACTATCCCAGATACGCAGTATTTT. Translated: CSVPGTIPDTQYF.

This clone has just a few counts. The chain recombines TRBV7-9 with TRBJ2-6; 7 bases match TRBD1. The germline V gene encodes CDR1 SEHNR and CDR2 FQNEAQ (reference sequence). V dropped 7 bases and J dropped 1; count of bases not matched to a gene: 10. CDR3 length equals 17 residues. CDR3 DNA: TGTGCCAGCACCTCGCGACAGGGAAGGTCTGGGGCCAACGTCCTGACTTTC. Residues: CASTSRQGRSGANVLTF. Complete variable domain (other parts from reference TRBV7-9 and TRBJ2-6): DTGVSQNPRHKITKRGQNVTFRCDPISEHNRLYWYRQTLGQGPEFLTYFQNEAQLEKSRLLSDRFSAERPKGSFSTLEIQRTEQGDSAMYLCASTSRQGRSGANVLTFGAGSRLTVL.

The J gene is TRBJ1-1, the V gene TRBV11-2, with a tentative D call TRBD1 (5 bases). Trimming shortened V by 5 bases and J by 3 bases, and 10 bases separated the two germline ends. Germline CDR1 is SGHAT and CDR2 is FQNNGV. This CDR3 region has 13 residues. CDR3 region: CASSPGQDTEAFF. The DNA of the CDR3 is TGTGCCAGCAGCCCAGGACAAGACACTGAAGCTTTCTTT.

The chain links TRBV25-1 to TRBJ2-3, with D unclear. The V gene lost 1 base and the J gene lost 5 bases, with 10 bases spanning the gap. The CDR3 loop spans 14 amino acids. Germline CDR1 MGHDK, CDR2 SYGVNS. The CDR3 sequence is CASSEFGRRDTQYF. In DNA form, the CDR3 reads TGTGCCAGCAGTGAATTCGGAAGGCGAGATACGCAGTATTTT.

The V call is TRBV30, the J call TRBJ1-1; D remains unclear. CDR1 and CDR2 (germline): GTSNPN, SVGIG (reference sequence). The V end was cut by 2 bases, the J end by 4 bases, with 11 bases between. CDR3 length: 13 amino acids. The CDR3 spells CAWSPRATTEAFF. CDR3 coding DNA: TGTGCCTGGAGTCCCCGGGCCACCACTGAAGCTTTCTTT.

The J gene is TRBJ2-1, the V gene TRBV4-1, with D possibly matching TRBD1 (6 bases). V lost 3 bases, J lost 8 bases, and 17 bases lay in between. Germline V gene data show CDR1 as MGHRA and CDR2 as YSYEKL. The CDR3 length is 15 residues. CDR3 in amino acids: CASSHPQGRGDEQFF. For the CDR3, the DNA is TGCGCCAGCAGCCACCCCCAGGGGAGAGGAGATGAGCAGTTCTTC.